The TCR beta chain described here comes from a study of T cells after posttransplantation cyclophosphamide listed by TCRdb under 2016. As for the study more broadly: T cell repertoire reconstitution was tracked by TRB sequencing after myeloablative bone marrow transplantation in which posttransplantation cyclophosphamide was used as GVHD prophylaxis. TRB sequencing was also done on up to roughly 3 additional blood samples from 2 to 5.2 years after transplant in 3 patients, and on pretransplant blood from a handful of patients. Public TRB sequences were compared against a database of over 3,600 sequences linked to responses to pathogens, tumor antigens, self-antigens and alloantigens. Antigen receptor sequencing covered samples from approximately 32 PTCy-treated patients and 16 of their related bone marrow donors. Because TRA and TRB clonality correlated tightly in some 10 samples, the subsequent TCR analyses were limited to TRB only. Blood from every one of the approximately 30 PTCy patients who had 1-year posttransplant specimens underwent TRB sequencing.

Genomic DNA was the input for TRB sequencing, which was run either with the immunoSEQ assay at survey resolution or with the hsTCRB kit. In the original analysis: Initial read processing used immunoSEQ software, and repertoire analyses used the LymphoSeq R package. Clonality was calculated as 1 minus normalized Shannon entropy, and the Gini coefficient was also calculated for each TRB dataset. To infer phenotypes in unsorted samples, TRB sequences from sorted subsets of the recipient or donor were mapped onto the unsorted samples of the same recipient. Sourced from immuneACCESS, this table was stored by TCRdb with only in-frame sequences that have V and J called. A share of the clones is absent; for the studies checked, an unresolved V gene accounts for under half, and the remainder has no known explanation. V and J calls and clone size follow that table, whereas D and trimming were derived from the DNA. The sample includes about 31,000 clones, with 75% to 95% observed a single time. The ten biggest clones cover roughly 0.22% of the sample.

Overall results and qualifications from the work: Donor-recipient similarity was low at 1-2 months but increased during the first year, and donor CD8+ memory clones often dominated later blood repertoires. Across over 40 patients, TRB clonality was highly associated with recipient CMV seropositivity and CMV reactivation, and diversity in PTCy patients was similar to diversity in CNI/methotrexate controls. The TRB repertoires of T cells infiltrating skin or GI tract showed only limited overlap with the TRB repertoires of T cells in blood.

This clone was counted once. What antigen it recognizes has not been identified. No base qualities exist here, and no much larger clone lies one base off it. Viable CD3+CD4+ or CD3+CD8+ cells that were CCR7+CD45RA+CD45RO-CD95-CD27+CD28+ were classified as naive T cells. Peripheral blood samples were provided by related bone marrow donors on the day of marrow donation. Mononuclear cells from peripheral blood and bone marrow were separated by Ficoll-Hypaque density centrifugation and then cryopreserved. FACS on a FACSAria II was used to sort CD4+ and CD8+ T cells, including the naive and memory subsets. The germline V gene (reference sequence) sets CDR1 to GTSNPN and CDR2 to SVGIG. From cysteine to phenylalanine, the CDR3 is 13 amino acids long. Only the CDR3 part of the read is kept: 39 bases, read in frame from the first base. V is clipped by 7 bases and J by 2 bases, and the sequence between their germline boundaries is 14 bases long.

Sequencing input: naive CD4+ T cells sorted from PBMCs. The V and J segments used are TRBV30 and TRBJ1-1, with no confident D gene call. The source of this sequence is a woman aged 55-69 years in good health, CMV-negative, and a related stem cell transplant donor. CDR3 sequence: CASERKDNTEAFF. The nucleotide sequence reads TGTGCCTCCGAGAGGAAGGATAACACTGAAGCTTTCTTT.